This TCR beta chain is from a study of blood T cell repertoires in COVID-19. Study in general: The United States, Italy and Spain supplied acute and convalescent COVID-19 samples.

Germline V gene sequence: CDR1 SGHRS, CDR2 YFSETQ. This CDR3 spans 14 amino acids. The ends were cut back, 0 bases at V and 0 bases at J, with 7 bases in the middle. In the authors' methods: Researchers report that nucleated cell counts were estimated from reference gene primer amplification. The repertoire was sequenced with immunoSEQ multiplex PCR; TCRdb's copy has only in-frame clones and lacks some. V, J and clone size derive from that table, while D and trimming were established from the DNA sequence. The table has 200,000 to 300,000 clones, roughly nine tenths seen once. This TCR derives from a man aged 60 to 75 who had recovered from COVID-19. The sequencing sample was made of peripheral blood. The chain employs TRBV5-1 and TRBJ2-7; D not certain. CDR3 DNA sequence: TGCGCCAGCAGCTTGGGACTTATCTCCTACGAGCAGTACTTC. Protein product: CASSLGLISYEQYF.